These 13 T cell receptor beta chains came from one sample sequenced in a study. TCRdb re-analysed the RT-PCR reads in MiXCR, keeping a single row per CDR3 protein. The sample has hundreds of thousands of distinct CDR3 sequences, approximately 15% seen once. Sequencing was done on a sample of memory CD4+ T cells from blood. The receptor set was obtained from a female donor in good health, serving as a healthy control.

The rearrangement links TRBV24-1 to TRBJ2-2; TRBD2 is a possible D gene (6 bases). This CDR3 is 16 amino acids long. Germline CDR1 is KGHDR and CDR2 is SFDVKD. Trimming left V 4 bases short and J 6 bases short, with 17 bases between. The CDR3 is CATSDPQAGWAGELFF. CDR3 nucleotides: TGTGCCACCAGTGACCCCCAGGCGGGGTGGGCCGGGGAGCTGTTTTTT.

The chain carries TRBV5-1 and TRBJ1-4; D gene unclear. The CDR3 is 15 amino acids. The ends were cut back, 4 bases at V and 5 bases at J, with 15 bases in the middle. Per the germline V gene, CDR1 is SGHRS and CDR2 is YFSETQ. As DNA, the CDR3 is TGCGCCAGCAGCGACCCAGAGGGTGGGAATGAAAAACTGTTTTTT. Its translation: CASSDPEGGNEKLFF.

This clonotype was picked up a small number of times. The genes are TRBV12-3 or TRBV12-4 and TRBJ1-5; D perhaps matches TRBD1 (6 bases). There are 14 residues in the CDR3. V dropped 6 bases and J dropped 5 bases, with 14 bases sitting between them. The DNA for the CDR3 is TGTGCCAGCAGACTCACAGGGCTTGATCAGCCCCAGCATTTT. This codes for CASRLTGLDQPQHF.

This rearrangement joins TRBV20-1 to TRBJ1-1; tentatively, D is TRBD1 (6 bases). V was shortened by 6 bases and J by 3 bases, with 17 bases between the two germline ends. CDR1 is DFQATT and CDR2 is SNEGSKA in the germline V gene (reference sequence). The CDR3 contains 14 residues. The CDR3 sequence is CSAQRQGLDTEAFF. The CDR3 nucleotides are TGCAGTGCCCAGCGCCAGGGGCTGGACACTGAAGCTTTCTTT.

The sample holds a few counts of this clonotype. The genes are TRBV12-3 or TRBV12-4 and TRBJ1-2; maybe TRBD1 (5 bases). V lost 7 bases, J lost 4 bases, and 13 bases lay in between. The CDR3 totals 13 residues. DNA of the CDR3: TGTGCCAGCATCCGGGGAGGGACCTATGGCTACACCTTC. As protein: CASIRGGTYGYTF.

The chain carries TRBV12-3 or TRBV12-4 and TRBJ2-7; TRBD2 aligns across 12 bases. The J segment lost 3 bases and the V segment lost 6 bases, leaving 9 bases of the junction unmatched. The CDR3 loop spans 16 amino acids. The CDR3 sequence: CASSSSTTSGSYEQYF. The CDR3 DNA reads TGTGCCAGCAGCTCTTCAACGACTAGCGGGAGCTACGAGCAGTACTTC.

This clonotype was counted a few times. The rearrangement links TRBV19 to TRBJ1-5; D remains ambiguous. The CDR3 sequence is 13 residues long. The germline V gene encodes CDR1 LNHDA and CDR2 SQIVND (reference sequence). V lost 3 bases and J lost 6, with 9 bases in between. The CDR3 region has the DNA TGTGCCAGTAGTATGATGGGCCCTCAGCCCCAGCATTTT. This sequence encodes CASSMMGPQPQHF.

The sample holds many counts of this clonotype. One end of the junction does not line up with germline, which may come from a read error. This chain connects TRBV7-6 to TRBJ2-1; maybe TRBD2 (5 bases). The germline V gene encodes CDR1 SGHVS and CDR2 FNYEAQ. This CDR3 is 14 amino acids long. The CDR3 DNA is TGCGCCAGCAGCTTGGCCTCGGGATACAATGAGCAGTTCTTC. This gives the protein CASSLASGYNEQFF.

This clonotype was seen a handful of times. This rearrangement joins TRBV7-9 to TRBJ1-5; D uncertain. Germline CDR1 SEHNR, CDR2 FQNEAQ (reference sequence). There are 15 residues in the CDR3. V was cut by 0 bases and J by 3 bases, with 9 bases left in between. The CDR3 DNA reads TGTGCCAGCAGCTTAGCGATAGGTATCAATCAGCCCCAGCATTTT. Amino acid sequence: CASSLAIGINQPQHF.

At least ten counts were recorded for this clonotype. The J gene is TRBJ1-1, the V gene TRBV5-1; 7 bases fit TRBD1. Unmatched junction bases numbered 6, after V lost 3 bases and J lost 1 base. CDR1 is SGHRS and CDR2 is YFSETQ in the germline V gene. This CDR3 spans 15 amino acids. The CDR3 protein is CASSYTGTANTEAFF. For the CDR3, the DNA is TGCGCCAGCAGCTATACCGGGACAGCGAACACTGAAGCTTTCTTT.

This clonotype was found a few times. A much larger clone lies one base from this, so it may be a read error. The chain joins TRBV6-6 to TRBJ2-7; TRBD1 matches 7 bases. Germline CDR1 reads MNHNY; CDR2 reads SVGAGI (reference sequence). After removal of 2 bases from V and 1 base from J, the junction contained 2 bases not matched to a gene. This CDR3 comprises 14 residues. The CDR3 DNA sequence: TGTGCCAGCAGTTACACACAGGGGTCCTACGAGCAGTACTTC. This translates into CASSYTQGSYEQYF.

This rearrangement joins TRBV5-1 to TRBJ2-5; 14 positions match TRBD2. The CDR3 contains 16 residues. The V gene end was trimmed by 4 bases and the J gene end by 5 bases; junction bases not matched to a gene: 7. CDR1 and CDR2 from the germline V gene are SGHRS and YFSETQ. CDR3 sequence (DNA): TGCGCCAGCAGCCTCGGGACTAGCGGGAGTACGGAGACCCAGTACTTC. This codes for CASSLGTSGSTETQYF.

This clonotype was counted ten times or more. The V and J genes are TRBV12-3 or TRBV12-4 and TRBJ2-7; D possibly corresponds to TRBD1 (6 bases). V was trimmed by 5 bases and J by 2 bases, leaving 13 bases between them. The CDR3 covers 14 residues. CDR3 in amino acids: CASSPRTETYEQYF. The CDR3 nucleotides are TGTGCCAGCAGTCCTAGGACAGAAACCTACGAGCAGTACTTC.